This T cell receptor (beta chain) was identified during a study of T cell responses to AZD1222 COVID-19 vaccine. Study background: Recipients boosted at about 4 weeks or about 12 weeks are pooled. General study results and limits: Only a handful of AZD1222 recipients tested seropositive at baseline. Targets within unmutated variant regions were reportedly found for nearly half of spike-specific TCRs.

Germline CDR1 is MGHDK and CDR2 is SYGVNS. Trimming stripped 4 bases from V and 4 bases from J, with 19 bases between. The CDR3 extends over 16 amino acids. Clones were read by immunoSEQ multiplex PCR, and TCRdb kept only the in-frame ones, dropping some. The data contain roughly 120,000 clones, 88% of them singletons. Points on this clone: Its target is not known.

The chain has TRBV25-1 and TRBJ2-5; weak D call: TRBD1 (6 bases). This sequence originates from an adult in good health. Sequenced material: peripheral blood, taken on day 0 of AZD1222 vaccination. The CDR3 region is CASSGSTGRVGETQYF. The DNA of the CDR3 is TGTGCCAGCAGTGGGTCCACAGGGCGAGTCGGAGAGACCCAGTACTTC.